The clone carrying this T cell receptor beta chain was seen a few times. Its matching antigen is unknown. This sample was included in a study of cytomegalovirus exposure and HLA in healthy donors. Study overall: Findings of an earlier analysis included more than 90 million unique TCR beta sequences from 190 million or so T cells. Study findings and constraints: A later analysis reportedly found fewer N-insertions in an Asian-associated ancestry cluster than the approximately 670-donor mean. The investigators catalogued 150 to 200 TCR beta chains as cytomegalovirus-associated.

The PCR contained 60 Vbeta and 13 Jbeta primers. Generated by immunoSEQ multiplex PCR, the TCRdb table keeps only in-frame clones and is missing some. The profile shows about 190,000 clones, 65% to 90% of them singletons. Trimming took 6 bases from V and 6 from J; bases not matched to a gene: 11. CDR1 is LNHDA, CDR2 SQIVND, per germline (reference sequence). This CDR3 has 15 residues. The receptor comes from a man in his forties in good health and CMV-seropositive. The chain couples TRBV19 to TRBJ1-5; 7 bases match TRBD1. The sample consisted of PBMCs. The CDR3 region has the DNA TGTGCCAGTAGACCCCAGACACAGGGGTTTCAGCCCCAGCATTTT. Its protein product is CASRPQTQGFQPQHF. Looking up the rest from reference TRBV19 and TRBJ1-5 gives the full variable domain: DGGITQSPKYLFRKEGQNVTLSCEQNLNHDAMYWYRQDPGQGLRLIYYSQIVNDFQKGDIAEGYSVSREKKESFPLTVTSAQKNPTAFYLCASRPQTQGFQPQHFGDGTRLSIL.